Each of the 16 T cell receptor beta chains below was sequenced from the same sample in a study of blood T cell repertoires in COVID-19. Some clones are missing from TCRdb's copy, which holds only in-frame ones; the method was immunoSEQ multiplex PCR. In the table there are roughly 250,000 clones, around 82% of which are singletons. Sequencing was done on a sample of peripheral blood. These receptors originate from a human donor with COVID-19, enrolled during active disease. The donor label of this sample is uncertain.

The rearrangement uses TRBV7-9 and TRBJ1-1; D perhaps matches TRBD1 (5 bases). Germline V gene lookup returns CDR1 SEHNR and CDR2 FQNEAQ (reference sequence). This CDR3 region has 14 residues. V gave up 2 bases and J gave up 4 bases, with 11 bases separating them. As DNA, the CDR3 is TGTGCCAGCAGCTTATCAGGGTTCATCACTGAAGCTTTCTTT. It specifies CASSLSGFITEAFF.

This CDR3 is CASSLGQGFDEQYF. Written as DNA, the CDR3 is TGCGCCAGCAGCTTGGGACAGGGTTTCGACGAGCAGTACTTC. The chain uses TRBV5-1 and TRBJ2-7; TRBD1 aligns across 7 bases. The CDR3 loop spans 14 amino acids. The V segment lost 0 bases and the J segment 5 bases; nucleotides outside the gene matches: 5. Germline lookup yields CDR1 SGHRS and CDR2 YFSETQ.

This clone was picked up a small number of times. CDR3 protein: CASSPGTSGGHEQFF. The CDR3 DNA sequence: TGCGCCAGCAGCCCCGGGACTAGCGGGGGGCATGAGCAGTTCTTC. J is TRBJ2-1 and V is TRBV5-1; 15 bases are shared with TRBD2. The CDR3 consists of 15 residues. J lost 8 bases, V lost 4 bases, and 4 bases had no gene match. The germline CDR1 and CDR2 sequences are SGHRS and YFSETQ.

This chain links TRBV9 with TRBJ1-3, with D possibly matching TRBD1 (5 bases). The V end lost 0 bases, the J end lost 4 bases, and 20 bases lay between the germline ends. Germline CDR1 SGDLS, CDR2 YYNGEE. The CDR3 has 18 amino acids. CDR3: CASSVAPSGSGGGNTIYF. CDR3 DNA sequence: TGTGCCAGCAGCGTAGCTCCGTCCGGGTCCGGGGGGGGAAACACCATATATTTT.

The chain has TRBV7-9 and TRBJ2-7; D may be TRBD1 (5 bases). This CDR3 comprises 17 residues. Trimming took 0 bases from V and 2 from J, leaving 17 bases between them. CDR1 is SEHNR and CDR2 is FQNEAQ in the germline V gene (reference sequence). CDR3 residues: CASSLARQIFSPYEQYF. The DNA of the CDR3 is TGTGCCAGCAGCTTAGCCCGACAGATTTTTTCCCCCTACGAGCAGTACTTC. Complete variable domain (other parts from reference TRBV7-9 and TRBJ2-7): DTGVSQNPRHKITKRGQNVTFRCDPISEHNRLYWYRQTLGQGPEFLTYFQNEAQLEKSRLLSDRFSAERPKGSFSTLEIQRTEQGDSAMYLCASSLARQIFSPYEQYFGPGTRLTVT.

V gene TRBV20-1 combines with J gene TRBJ2-7, with TRBD1 matching 7 bases. The J segment lost 3 bases and the V segment lost 3 bases, leaving 2 bases of the junction unmatched. Germline CDR1 DFQATT, CDR2 SNEGSKA (reference sequence). The CDR3 covers 12 residues. This CDR3 reads CSASDRVYEQYF. CDR3 nucleotide sequence: TGCAGTGCTAGTGACAGGGTCTACGAGCAGTACTTC.

CDR3 amino acids: CASSLTNYGYTF. The CDR3 bases are TGTGCCAGCAGCCTAACTAACTATGGCTACACCTTC. The rearrangement links TRBV7-2 to TRBJ1-2; D gene uncertain. Germline V gene data show CDR1 as SGHTA and CDR2 as FQGNSA. Trimming shortened V by 5 bases and J by 0 bases, and 4 bases separated the two germline ends. This CDR3 region has 12 residues.

The chain combines TRBV11-2 with TRBJ2-5; TRBD1 matches at 10 bases. The germline gives CDR1 SGHAT, CDR2 FQNNGV. V trimming: 5 bases; J trimming: 5 bases; junction bases outside the gene matches: 8. CDR3 length: 15 amino acids. CDR3 nucleotides: TGTGCCAGCAGCCTCCGGACAGGGGGAGGGGAGACCCAGTACTTC. Residues: CASSLRTGGGETQYF.

V and J are TRBV19 and TRBJ2-6; 7 nucleotides align to TRBD1. With V trimmed by 2 bases and J by 0 bases, 13 bases remained unmatched. The CDR3 sequence is 20 residues long. From germline, CDR1 is LNHDA and CDR2 SQIVND (reference sequence). CDR3 nucleotides: TGTGCCAGTAGTATATCCCTGGGAACAGGGGACGACTCTGGGGCCAACGTCCTGACTTTC. Amino acids: CASSISLGTGDDSGANVLTF.

V gene TRBV11-1 combines with J gene TRBJ2-4; TRBD2 might be the D (5 bases). The CDR3 totals 13 residues. Looked up from germline, CDR1 is SGHAT and CDR2 is FQDESV (reference sequence). Trimming removed 5 bases from V and 9 bases from J, with 14 bases in between. In nucleotides, the CDR3 is TGTGCCAGCAGCGGGAGCCGCGAGGGCATTCAGTACTTC. Residues: CASSGSREGIQYF.

The J gene is TRBJ1-2, the V gene TRBV28; 7 nucleotides match TRBD1. This CDR3 contains 14 residues. Per germline, CDR1 MDHEN and CDR2 SYDVKM. V trimming: 6 bases; J trimming: 4 bases; junction bases outside the gene matches: 8. CDR3 DNA: TGTGCCAGCAGCCCCCCCGGACAGGCCTATGGCTACACCTTC. Protein: CASSPPGQAYGYTF.

The chain recombines TRBV11-2 with TRBJ1-6; 8 nucleotides line up with TRBD1. This CDR3 contains 18 residues. CDR1 and CDR2 from the germline V gene are SGHAT and FQNNGV. V lost 1 base and J lost 2; bases outside the gene matches: 7. CDR3 sequence (DNA): TGTGCCAGCAGCTTAGGGCCAGACAGGGGCCCCTATAATTCACCCCTCCACTTT. It is translated as CASSLGPDRGPYNSPLHF. Full variable domain (outside the CDR3, taken from reference TRBV11-2 and TRBJ1-6): EAGVAQSPRYKIIEKRQSVAFWCNPISGHATLYWYQQILGQGPKLLIQFQNNGVVDDSQLPKDRFSAERLKGVDSTLKIQPAKLEDSAVYLCASSLGPDRGPYNSPLHFGNGTRLTVT.

This chain joins TRBV5-1 and TRBJ1-1; no definite D call. V was clipped by 1 base and J by 0 bases, with 13 bases between them. Germline assignment: CDR1 SGHRS and CDR2 YFSETQ. The CDR3 is 16 amino acids. CDR3 DNA sequence: TGCGCCAGCAGCTTGAGAACAGAAAGCATGAACACTGAAGCTTTCTTT. Its translation: CASSLRTESMNTEAFF.

This clone was seen just once. This chain joins TRBV28 and TRBJ2-6, with D possibly matching TRBD2 (6 bases). The CDR3 consists of 17 residues. Trimming stripped 8 bases from V and 0 bases from J, with 17 bases between. In germline, CDR1 is MDHEN, CDR2 SYDVKM. The CDR3 loop is CASRRGGGTSGANVLTF. CDR3 in DNA: TGTGCCAGCCGACGGGGAGGCGGAACCTCTGGGGCCAACGTCCTGACTTTC.

The chain uses TRBV5-4 and TRBJ2-1, with 11 nucleotides matching TRBD2. Per germline, CDR1 SGHNT and CDR2 YYREEE (reference sequence). The CDR3 spans 15 residues. Germline trimming cut 0 bases from V and 9 bases from J; bases unmatched to any gene: 5. The CDR3 sequence: CASSLGLAGSTEQFF. The CDR3 nucleotides read TGTGCCAGCAGCTTGGGACTAGCGGGATCGACTGAGCAGTTCTTC. The full variable domain, completed using reference TRBV5-4 and TRBJ2-1, is ETGVTQSPTHLIKTRGQQVTLRCSSQSGHNTVSWYQQALGQGPQFIFQYYREEENGRGNFPPRFSGLQFPNYSSELNVNALELDDSALYLCASSLGLAGSTEQFFGPGTRLTVL.

The rearrangement links TRBV6-6 to TRBJ2-7; D perhaps matches TRBD1 (6 bases). Germline V gene sequence: CDR1 MNHNY, CDR2 SVGAGI (reference sequence). The CDR3 spans 13 residues. Trimming took off 5 bases at V and 4 bases at J, with 12 bases between the two ends. In DNA form, the CDR3 reads TGTGCCAGCAGTCCCGACAGGTCGTACGAGCAGTACTTC. Its protein is CASSPDRSYEQYF.